A selection of T cell receptor beta chains follows, all from one sample in a study of blood T cell repertoires in COVID-19. Libraries were prepared by immunoSEQ multiplex PCR; TCRdb keeps only in-frame clonotypes and omits some of them. The sample yields around 150,000 clones, 81% seen once. The specimen was peripheral blood. The receptor source for this set is a man in his 60s with active or convalescent COVID-19. CDR3s include the opening cysteine and the closing phenylalanine or tryptophan. The order of the fields is clone size, D gene, CDR3 length, V gene, J gene, CDR3 protein, CDR3 DNA. A D gene is named only where the DNA matches it firmly. A row's size may be missing; if present it is once, few, many or a size class.

clone_size: -
d_call: TRBD1
cdr3_length: 15
v_call: TRBV19
j_call: TRBJ1-2
cdr3_aa: CASSMITGASGGYTF
cdr3_nt: TGTGCCAGTAGTATGATAACAGGGGCATCGGGCGGCTACACCTTC

clone_size: -
d_call: -
cdr3_length: 13
v_call: TRBV6-1
j_call: TRBJ1-2
cdr3_aa: CASSEGPGNGYTF
cdr3_nt: TGTGCCAGCAGTGAGGGCCCAGGGAATGGCTACACCTTC

clone_size: -
d_call: TRBD1
cdr3_length: 15
v_call: TRBV15
j_call: TRBJ2-7
cdr3_aa: CATSRGQGAGYEQYF
cdr3_nt: TGTGCCACCAGCAGAGGACAGGGGGCAGGTTACGAGCAGTACTTC

clone_size: -
d_call: TRBD1
cdr3_length: 15
v_call: TRBV5-1
j_call: TRBJ1-1
cdr3_aa: CASSRGQGGNTEAFF
cdr3_nt: TGCGCCAGCAGCCGGGGACAGGGCGGAAACACTGAAGCTTTCTTT

clone_size: -
d_call: -
cdr3_length: 21
v_call: TRBV5-1
j_call: TRBJ1-5
cdr3_aa: CASSLLLRGKGPGYSNQPQHF
cdr3_nt: TGCGCCAGCAGCTTGTTGCTTAGGGGAAAGGGGCCGGGTTATAGCAATCAGCCCCAGCATTTT

clone_size: -
d_call: TRBD1
cdr3_length: 15
v_call: TRBV11-2
j_call: TRBJ1-1
cdr3_aa: CASSLLTGQGTEAFF
cdr3_nt: TGTGCCAGCAGCTTACTGACAGGACAGGGGACTGAAGCTTTCTTT

clone_size: -
d_call: -
cdr3_length: 12
v_call: TRBV19
j_call: TRBJ1-2
cdr3_aa: CASSISDYGYTF
cdr3_nt: TGTGCCAGTAGTATATCTGACTATGGCTACACCTTC

clone_size: -
d_call: TRBD1
cdr3_length: 16
v_call: TRBV4-1
j_call: TRBJ1-3
cdr3_aa: CASSQDDRASGNTIYF
cdr3_nt: TGCGCCAGCAGCCAAGACGACAGGGCCTCTGGAAACACCATATATTTT

clone_size: -
d_call: TRBD1
cdr3_length: 17
v_call: TRBV18
j_call: TRBJ1-2
cdr3_aa: CASSPRRDSATVWGYTF
cdr3_nt: TGTGCCAGCTCACCGAGGAGGGACAGTGCCACCGTATGGGGCTACACCTTC

clone_size: -
d_call: -
cdr3_length: 13
v_call: TRBV9
j_call: TRBJ2-1
cdr3_aa: CASSRGTYNEQFF
cdr3_nt: TGTGCCAGCAGTAGAGGGACCTACAATGAGCAGTTCTTC

clone_size: -
d_call: -
cdr3_length: 13
v_call: TRBV7-2
j_call: TRBJ2-3
cdr3_aa: CASSTTNTDTQYF
cdr3_nt: TGTGCCAGCAGCACAACTAACACAGATACGCAGTATTTT

clone_size: -
d_call: TRBD1
cdr3_length: 15
v_call: TRBV3-1/TRBV3-2
j_call: TRBJ2-7
cdr3_aa: CASSQRDSQNYEQYF
cdr3_nt: TGTGCCAGCAGCCAACGGGACAGCCAAAACTACGAGCAGTACTTC

clone_size: -
d_call: -
cdr3_length: 13
v_call: TRBV19
j_call: TRBJ1-2
cdr3_aa: CASKDIANYGYTF
cdr3_nt: TGTGCCAGTAAGGACATAGCTAACTATGGCTACACCTTC

clone_size: -
d_call: -
cdr3_length: 12
v_call: TRBV12-3/TRBV12-4
j_call: TRBJ2-2
cdr3_aa: CASRQNTGELFF
cdr3_nt: TGTGCCAGCAGACAAAACACCGGGGAGCTGTTTTTT

clone_size: few
d_call: TRBD2
cdr3_length: 15
v_call: TRBV10-1
j_call: TRBJ2-3
cdr3_aa: CASSDPGLGADTQYF
cdr3_nt: TGCGCCAGCAGTGACCCCGGACTAGGAGCAGATACGCAGTATTTT

clone_size: few
d_call: -
cdr3_length: 14
v_call: TRBV7-2
j_call: TRBJ1-1
cdr3_aa: CASSQGRGATEAFF
cdr3_nt: TGTGCCAGCAGCCAGGGGAGGGGGGCCACTGAAGCTTTCTTT

clone_size: few
d_call: TRBD1
cdr3_length: 15
v_call: TRBV6-5
j_call: TRBJ2-5
cdr3_aa: CASSYGTGRMETQYF
cdr3_nt: TGTGCCAGCAGTTACGGGACAGGAAGGATGGAGACCCAGTACTTC

clone_size: -
d_call: TRBD1
cdr3_length: 17
v_call: TRBV5-8
j_call: TRBJ1-4
cdr3_aa: CASRRGILQGPGEKLFF
cdr3_nt: TGTGCCAGCCGACGGGGGATCCTACAGGGGCCTGGGGAAAAACTGTTTTTT

clone_size: few
d_call: -
cdr3_length: 14
v_call: TRBV6-6
j_call: TRBJ2-7
cdr3_aa: CASSNGQSSYEQYF
cdr3_nt: TGTGCCAGCAGCAATGGACAGAGCTCCTACGAGCAGTACTTC

clone_size: -
d_call: -
cdr3_length: 14
v_call: TRBV3-1/TRBV3-2
j_call: TRBJ1-1
cdr3_aa: CASSQDGRNTEAFF
cdr3_nt: TGTGCCAGCAGCCAAGACGGGAGGAACACTGAAGCTTTCTTT

clone_size: -
d_call: TRBD1
cdr3_length: 14
v_call: TRBV6-5
j_call: TRBJ1-2
cdr3_aa: CASTPGTGAYGYTF
cdr3_nt: TGTGCCAGCACCCCCGGGACAGGGGCCTATGGCTACACCTTC

clone_size: -
d_call: TRBD1
cdr3_length: 16
v_call: TRBV28
j_call: TRBJ1-1
cdr3_aa: CASSLGTGVANTEAFF
cdr3_nt: TGTGCCAGCAGTTTGGGGACAGGGGTGGCGAACACTGAAGCTTTCTTT

clone_size: -
d_call: -
cdr3_length: 12
v_call: TRBV14
j_call: TRBJ1-4
cdr3_aa: CASSQVRNRVFF
cdr3_nt: TGTGCCAGCAGCCAAGTCCGGAACAGGGTGTTTTTT

clone_size: -
d_call: -
cdr3_length: 18
v_call: TRBV18
j_call: TRBJ2-6
cdr3_aa: CASSPSLGQSSGANVLTF
cdr3_nt: TGTGCCAGCTCACCGAGTCTTGGACAGAGCTCTGGGGCCAACGTCCTGACTTTC